Listed below are T cell receptor beta chains from one sample, sequenced in a study of cytomegalovirus exposure and HLA in healthy donors. Sequenced by immunoSEQ multiplex PCR; TCRdb stores in-frame clones only, minus some. The top ten hold about 0.8% of the sample, which has 150,000 to 200,000 clones, 76% seen once. The material sequenced was PBMCs. The receptor set was obtained from a female donor in good health and CMV-seronegative. Each CDR3 is given with its conserved first and last residue. D genes are given only for firm matches. The listing skips clone size in some rows; elsewhere it reads once, few, many or a size class.

d_call: -
j_call: TRBJ2-5
clone_size: -
v_call: TRBV5-1
cdr3_aa: CASSFVQETQYF
cdr3_nt: TGCGCCAGCAGCTTCGTACAAGAGACCCAGTACTTC

d_call: TRBD1
j_call: TRBJ2-1
clone_size: -
v_call: TRBV15
cdr3_aa: CATSRDGTGNNEQFF
cdr3_nt: TGTGCCACCAGCAGAGATGGGACAGGCAACAATGAGCAGTTCTTC

d_call: TRBD2
j_call: TRBJ2-3
clone_size: -
v_call: TRBV5-1
cdr3_aa: CASSLVASGTLLTSTDTQYF
cdr3_nt: TGCGCCAGCAGCTTGGTAGCTAGCGGGACCTTACTTACTAGCACAGATACGCAGTATTTT

d_call: TRBD1
j_call: TRBJ2-5
clone_size: -
v_call: TRBV27
cdr3_aa: CASSSPGQGMEETQYF
cdr3_nt: TGTGCCAGCAGTTCGCCGGGACAGGGGATGGAAGAGACCCAGTACTTC

d_call: -
j_call: TRBJ1-2
clone_size: -
v_call: TRBV6-6
cdr3_aa: CAVRSETGYGYTF
cdr3_nt: TGTGCCGTCAGATCAGAAACGGGCTATGGCTACACCTTC

d_call: TRBD2
j_call: TRBJ2-2
clone_size: few
v_call: TRBV13
cdr3_aa: CASSLTWTSGGENTGELFF
cdr3_nt: TGTGCCAGCAGCTTAACGTGGACTAGCGGGGGGGAGAACACCGGGGAGCTGTTTTTT

d_call: TRBD2
j_call: TRBJ2-1
clone_size: -
v_call: TRBV28
cdr3_aa: CASSWSWRSGDYHTGSYNEQFF
cdr3_nt: TGTGCCAGCAGTTGGAGCTGGAGAAGCGGGGATTACCATACAGGATCCTACAATGAGCAGTTCTTC

d_call: TRBD1
j_call: TRBJ2-3
clone_size: -
v_call: TRBV5-5
cdr3_aa: CASSLRTGSTDTQYF
cdr3_nt: TGTGCCAGCAGCTTGCGGACAGGTAGCACAGATACGCAGTATTTT

d_call: -
j_call: TRBJ2-7
clone_size: once
v_call: TRBV20-1
cdr3_aa: CSARVQYEQYF
cdr3_nt: TGCAGTGCTAGGGTCCAGTACGAGCAGTACTTC

d_call: TRBD2
j_call: TRBJ2-2
clone_size: -
v_call: TRBV9
cdr3_aa: CASSLTTSGSGGELFF
cdr3_nt: TGTGCCAGCAGCTTAACGACTAGCGGGAGTGGCGGGGAGCTGTTTTTT

d_call: -
j_call: TRBJ2-7
clone_size: few
v_call: TRBV21-1
cdr3_aa: CASSKADRGNEQYF
cdr3_nt: TGTGCCAGCAGCAAAGCTGACAGGGGAAACGAGCAGTACTTC

d_call: TRBD1
j_call: TRBJ2-6
clone_size: -
v_call: TRBV2
cdr3_aa: CASTQGAGGANVLTF
cdr3_nt: TGTGCCAGCACCCAGGGGGCGGGGGGGGCCAACGTCCTGACTTTC

d_call: -
j_call: TRBJ2-3
clone_size: -
v_call: TRBV6-1
cdr3_aa: CASKTGTLRTDTQYF
cdr3_nt: TGTGCCAGCAAAACGGGAACACTGCGCACAGATACGCAGTATTTT

d_call: -
j_call: TRBJ2-3
clone_size: -
v_call: TRBV11-2
cdr3_aa: CASSLVGRRRPDTQYF
cdr3_nt: TGTGCCAGCAGCTTAGTGGGCCGCCGGAGGCCAGATACGCAGTATTTT

d_call: TRBD1
j_call: TRBJ2-7
clone_size: -
v_call: TRBV19
cdr3_aa: CASSIQGDGGSYEQYF
cdr3_nt: TGTGCCAGTAGTATTCAGGGGGACGGCGGCTCCTACGAGCAGTACTTC

d_call: TRBD2
j_call: TRBJ2-1
clone_size: few
v_call: TRBV27
cdr3_aa: CASSPRSGRNEQFF
cdr3_nt: TGTGCCAGCAGTCCCCGGAGCGGGAGGAATGAGCAGTTCTTC

d_call: TRBD2
j_call: TRBJ2-7
clone_size: -
v_call: TRBV6-4
cdr3_aa: CASSDRVPLLGGRAYEQYF
cdr3_nt: TGTGCCAGCAGCGACAGGGTTCCCCTCCTGGGCGGGAGGGCCTACGAGCAGTACTTC

d_call: TRBD1
j_call: TRBJ1-6
clone_size: -
v_call: TRBV4-2
cdr3_aa: CASSQDSTGGHSPLHF
cdr3_nt: TGTGCCAGCAGCCAAGATTCGACAGGGGGACATTCACCCCTCCACTTT

d_call: TRBD1
j_call: TRBJ2-5
clone_size: few
v_call: TRBV10-2
cdr3_aa: CASSAGQGSETQYF
cdr3_nt: TGCGCCAGCAGTGCGGGACAGGGGTCGGAGACCCAGTACTTC

d_call: TRBD2
j_call: TRBJ2-5
clone_size: -
v_call: TRBV5-6
cdr3_aa: CASSLGGTSGYQETQYF
cdr3_nt: TGTGCCAGCAGCTTGGGTGGGACTAGCGGGTACCAAGAGACCCAGTACTTC

d_call: TRBD2
j_call: TRBJ2-7
clone_size: -
v_call: TRBV9
cdr3_aa: CASSVELAGIYEQYF
cdr3_nt: TGTGCCAGCAGCGTAGAGCTAGCGGGAATTTACGAGCAGTACTTC

d_call: -
j_call: TRBJ1-1
clone_size: -
v_call: TRBV29-1
cdr3_aa: CSVEENMSGAEAFF
cdr3_nt: TGCAGCGTTGAAGAAAATATGTCCGGGGCTGAAGCTTTCTTT

d_call: TRBD2
j_call: TRBJ2-5
clone_size: -
v_call: TRBV9
cdr3_aa: CASSAGTSGGTQETQYF
cdr3_nt: TGTGCCAGCAGCGCGGGGACTAGCGGGGGGACCCAAGAGACCCAGTACTTC

d_call: TRBD2
j_call: TRBJ2-5
clone_size: -
v_call: TRBV5-4
cdr3_aa: CASSLSGSQETQYF
cdr3_nt: TGTGCCAGCAGCTTGAGCGGGAGCCAAGAGACCCAGTACTTC

d_call: TRBD1
j_call: TRBJ1-5
clone_size: -
v_call: TRBV4-2
cdr3_aa: CASSPGQGDQPQHF
cdr3_nt: TGTGCCAGCAGCCCGGGACAGGGGGACCAGCCCCAGCATTTT

d_call: TRBD2
j_call: TRBJ2-7
clone_size: -
v_call: TRBV27
cdr3_aa: CASSLGVASGRASYEQYF
cdr3_nt: TGTGCCAGCAGTCTGGGGGTGGCTAGCGGGAGGGCCTCTTACGAGCAGTACTTC

d_call: TRBD2
j_call: TRBJ2-7
clone_size: -
v_call: TRBV28
cdr3_aa: CASSLAGGPMEQYF
cdr3_nt: TGTGCCAGCAGCCTAGCGGGAGGTCCCATGGAGCAGTACTTC

d_call: -
j_call: TRBJ2-3
clone_size: -
v_call: TRBV4-3
cdr3_aa: CASSPRGADTQYF
cdr3_nt: TGCGCCAGCAGCCCGCGGGGAGCGGATACGCAGTATTTT

d_call: TRBD2
j_call: TRBJ2-1
clone_size: -
v_call: TRBV5-4
cdr3_aa: CASSPGTSGPSYNEQFF
cdr3_nt: TGTGCCAGCAGCCCGGGGACTAGCGGCCCCTCCTACAATGAGCAGTTCTTC

d_call: TRBD1
j_call: TRBJ1-5
clone_size: -
v_call: TRBV7-8
cdr3_aa: CASSLGTGHYYSNQPQHF
cdr3_nt: TGTGCCAGCAGCTTAGGGACAGGGCACTACTATAGCAATCAGCCCCAGCATTTT

d_call: TRBD2
j_call: TRBJ2-1
clone_size: -
v_call: TRBV7-9
cdr3_aa: CASVLAGINEQFF
cdr3_nt: TGTGCCAGCGTCCTAGCGGGAATCAATGAGCAGTTCTTC

d_call: -
j_call: TRBJ1-1
clone_size: -
v_call: TRBV7-2
cdr3_aa: CASSPQDGGTEAFF
cdr3_nt: TGTGCCAGCAGCCCGCAGGACGGGGGCACTGAAGCTTTCTTT

d_call: -
j_call: TRBJ1-6
clone_size: -
v_call: TRBV7-2
cdr3_aa: CASSLVGGLDSPLHF
cdr3_nt: TGTGCCAGCAGCTTAGTTGGAGGGTTAGATTCACCCCTCCACTTT

d_call: -
j_call: TRBJ2-2
clone_size: -
v_call: TRBV9
cdr3_aa: CASSVGPGTGELFF
cdr3_nt: TGTGCCAGCAGCGTGGGACCAGGGACTGGGGAGCTGTTTTTT

d_call: -
j_call: TRBJ2-3
clone_size: -
v_call: TRBV14
cdr3_aa: CASSRANTQYF
cdr3_nt: TGTGCCAGCAGCCGAGCCAATACGCAGTATTTT

d_call: TRBD1
j_call: TRBJ1-3
clone_size: -
v_call: TRBV4-3
cdr3_aa: CASSQGQGVGDTIYF
cdr3_nt: TGCGCCAGCAGCCAAGGACAGGGTGTAGGGGACACCATATATTTT

d_call: TRBD2
j_call: TRBJ2-1
clone_size: once
v_call: TRBV6-1
cdr3_aa: CASSEKGTSGPYNEQFF
cdr3_nt: TGTGCCAGCAGTGAAAAGGGGACTAGCGGGCCCTACAATGAGCAGTTCTTC

d_call: TRBD2
j_call: TRBJ2-5
clone_size: -
v_call: TRBV5-1
cdr3_aa: CASSPGEAGAQETQYF
cdr3_nt: TGCGCCAGCAGTCCCGGAGAAGCGGGGGCCCAAGAGACCCAGTACTTC

d_call: TRBD1
j_call: TRBJ2-7
clone_size: few
v_call: TRBV5-4
cdr3_aa: CASSGGQGGSSYEQYF
cdr3_nt: TGTGCCAGCAGCGGTGGACAGGGGGGGAGTTCCTACGAGCAGTACTTC

d_call: TRBD2
j_call: TRBJ2-7
clone_size: -
v_call: TRBV27
cdr3_aa: CASSPFAGVTEQYF
cdr3_nt: TGTGCCAGCAGTCCTTTCGCGGGAGTAACCGAGCAGTACTTC

d_call: -
j_call: TRBJ1-5
clone_size: -
v_call: TRBV10-3
cdr3_aa: CAIRLEGSNQPQHF
cdr3_nt: TGTGCCATCAGACTCGAGGGTAGCAATCAGCCCCAGCATTTT

d_call: -
j_call: TRBJ2-7
clone_size: -
v_call: TRBV27
cdr3_aa: CASSLWGSYEQYF
cdr3_nt: TGTGCCAGCAGTTTATGGGGCTCTTACGAGCAGTACTTC

d_call: TRBD2
j_call: TRBJ2-5
clone_size: -
v_call: TRBV2
cdr3_aa: CASSETSGGQETQYF
cdr3_nt: TGTGCCAGCAGTGAAACTAGCGGGGGCCAAGAGACCCAGTACTTC

d_call: -
j_call: TRBJ2-7
clone_size: few
v_call: TRBV6-5
cdr3_aa: CASSLGGRAYEQYF
cdr3_nt: TGTGCCAGCAGTCTGGGGGGAAGGGCCTACGAGCAGTACTTC

d_call: TRBD1
j_call: TRBJ1-3
clone_size: -
v_call: TRBV12-5
cdr3_aa: CASGFTTGDPGDTIYF
cdr3_nt: TGTGCTAGTGGTTTCACGACAGGGGATCCCGGGGACACCATATATTTT

d_call: TRBD1
j_call: TRBJ2-1
clone_size: -
v_call: TRBV6-4
cdr3_aa: CASSPPRTGGILSSYNEQFF
cdr3_nt: TGTGCCAGCAGTCCTCCCCGGACAGGGGGCATCTTGAGCTCCTACAATGAGCAGTTCTTC

d_call: TRBD1
j_call: TRBJ2-3
clone_size: once
v_call: TRBV11-3
cdr3_aa: CASSRTGSATDTQYF
cdr3_nt: TGTGCCAGCAGCCGGACAGGGTCGGCGACAGATACGCAGTATTTT

d_call: TRBD1
j_call: TRBJ2-7
clone_size: -
v_call: TRBV27
cdr3_aa: CASRRTGGGSYEQYF
cdr3_nt: TGTGCCAGCAGGAGGACAGGGGGAGGCTCCTACGAGCAGTACTTC

d_call: -
j_call: TRBJ2-4
clone_size: -
v_call: TRBV10-3
cdr3_aa: CAISESKQGGIQYF
cdr3_nt: TGTGCCATCAGTGAGTCGAAGCAGGGAGGCATTCAGTACTTC

d_call: -
j_call: TRBJ2-4
clone_size: -
v_call: TRBV10-3
cdr3_aa: CAISGGTGMAKNSQYF
cdr3_nt: TGTGCCATCAGCGGGGGTACAGGAATGGCCAAAAACAGTCAGTACTTC

d_call: TRBD2
j_call: TRBJ2-2
clone_size: few
v_call: TRBV18
cdr3_aa: CASSPLAGVTGELFF
cdr3_nt: TGTGCCAGCTCACCACTAGCGGGAGTCACCGGGGAGCTGTTTTTT

d_call: -
j_call: TRBJ2-1
clone_size: few
v_call: TRBV6-5
cdr3_aa: CASGPGHRPANEQFF
cdr3_nt: TGTGCCAGCGGCCCAGGGCACCGTCCCGCCAATGAGCAGTTCTTC

d_call: TRBD1
j_call: TRBJ2-3
clone_size: once
v_call: TRBV9
cdr3_aa: CASSADRGSTDTQYF
cdr3_nt: TGTGCCAGCAGCGCGGACAGGGGCAGCACAGATACGCAGTATTTT

d_call: -
j_call: TRBJ1-3
clone_size: -
v_call: TRBV5-1
cdr3_aa: CASSANPGNTIYF
cdr3_nt: TGCGCCAGCAGCGCGAACCCAGGAAACACCATATATTTT

d_call: TRBD1
j_call: TRBJ2-1
clone_size: few
v_call: TRBV5-1
cdr3_aa: CASSQGTGLYNEQFF
cdr3_nt: TGCGCCAGCAGCCAAGGGACAGGCCTTTACAATGAGCAGTTCTTC